The 19 T cell receptor beta chains below were found in one sample sequenced in a study of T cell responses to AZD1222 COVID-19 vaccine. Libraries were prepared by immunoSEQ multiplex PCR; TCRdb keeps only in-frame clonotypes and omits some of them. This sample has more than 80,000 clones, with less than 95% found just once. This specimen consisted of peripheral blood, obtained 28 days after the second AZD1222 dose. These receptors were taken from an adult who received the AZD1222 COVID-19 vaccine.

V is TRBV4-1 and J is TRBJ2-7, with D uncertain. CDR1 is MGHRA and CDR2 is YSYEKL in the germline V gene. CDR3 length: 16 amino acids. V was clipped by 0 bases and J by 6 bases, with 18 bases between them. The CDR3 nucleotides are TGCGCCAGCAGCCAAGAACCCCCGGTCAAACCCGTCGAGCAGTACTTC. It specifies CASSQEPPVKPVEQYF.

V is TRBV3-1 (or the pseudogene TRBV3-2) and J is TRBJ1-5; D not certain. The V gene lost 3 bases and the J gene lost 2 bases, with 5 bases spanning the gap. CDR3 length: 13 amino acids. Germline CDR1 LGHDT, CDR2 YNNKEL (reference sequence). The CDR3 is CASSQTGNQPQHF. The DNA of the CDR3 is TGTGCCAGCAGCCAGACGGGCAATCAGCCCCAGCATTTT.

J is TRBJ2-5 and V is TRBV5-1; tentatively, D is TRBD1 or TRBD2 (5 bases each). Germline CDR1 is SGHRS and CDR2 is YFSETQ. The CDR3 extends over 15 amino acids. V lost 2 bases and J 5 bases, leaving 16 bases between the germline ends. In nucleotides, the CDR3 is TGCGCCAGCAGCTTACTGGGGCAAACGGGGGAGACCCAGTACTTC. Translated, it gives CASSLLGQTGETQYF.

The genes are TRBV27 and TRBJ2-6; D not certain. The CDR3 consists of 12 residues. In germline, CDR1 is MNHEY, CDR2 SMNVEV (reference sequence). V lost 4 bases and J lost 2, with 0 bases in between. In DNA, the CDR3 is TGTGCCAGCAGTTCTGGGGCCAACGTCCTGACTTTC. This gives the protein CASSSGANVLTF.

The chain is built from TRBV29-1 and TRBJ1-1, with 7 positions matching TRBD1. CDR3 length: 12 residues. Germline assignment: CDR1 SQVTM and CDR2 ANQGSEA. Trimming cost V 7 bases and J 5 bases; bases outside gene matches: 7. DNA of the CDR3: TGCAGCGCCGCGACAGGGAGAACTGAAGCTTTCTTT. Its translation is CSAATGRTEAFF. Using reference TRBV29-1 and TRBJ1-1 for the parts outside the CDR3, the full variable domain is SAVISQKPSRDICQRGTSLTIQCQVDSQVTMMFWYRQQPGQSLTLIATANQGSEATYESGFVIDKFPISRPNLTFSTLTVSNMSPEDSSIYLCSAATGRTEAFFGQGTRLTVV.

The chain's CDR3 is CASSPKGTTPSTDTQYF. Here the CDR3 DNA reads TGTGCCAGCAGCCCTAAAGGTACAACTCCTAGCACAGATACGCAGTATTTT. The J gene is TRBJ2-3, the V gene TRBV7-2; D is uncertain. Germline lookup yields CDR1 SGHTA and CDR2 FQGNSA. Trimming removed 5 bases from V and 0 bases from J, with 18 bases in between. The CDR3 loop spans 17 amino acids. Supplemented by reference TRBV7-2 and TRBJ2-3, the full variable domain reads GAGVSQSPSNKVTEKGKDVELRCDPISGHTALYWYRQSLGQGLEFLIYFQGNSAPDKSGLPSDRFSAERTGGSVSTLTIQRTQQEDSAVYLCASSPKGTTPSTDTQYFGPGTRLTVL.

V is TRBV10-3 and J is TRBJ2-5; 7 bases align to TRBD2. With 5 bases clipped from V and 1 base from J, the junction kept 4 bases outside the gene matches. Looked up from germline, CDR1 is ENHRY and CDR2 is SYGVKD. The CDR3 runs 14 residues. The CDR3: CAISQRDSQETQYF. In DNA form, the CDR3 reads TGTGCCATCAGTCAGCGGGACTCCCAAGAGACCCAGTACTTC.

The chain couples TRBV13 to TRBJ1-1; possible D gene TRBD1, 5 bases. The germline CDR1 and CDR2 sequences are PRHDT and FYEKMQ (reference sequence). Trimming shortened V by 6 bases and J by 5 bases, and 10 bases separated the two germline ends. This CDR3 is 12 amino acids long. Here the CDR3 DNA reads TGTGCCAGCAGTCCGGGGGGGACTGAAGCTTTCTTT. This gives the protein CASSPGGTEAFF. The whole variable domain, remainder taken from reference TRBV13 and TRBJ1-1, is AAGVIQSPRHLIKEKRETATLKCYPIPRHDTVYWYQQGPGQDPQFLISFYEKMQSDKGSIPDRFSAQQFSDYHSELNMSSLELGDSALYFCASSPGGTEAFFGQGTRLTVV.

V gene TRBV18 combines with J gene TRBJ2-7, with TRBD1 matching over 11 bases. The J segment lost 0 bases and the V segment lost 6 bases, leaving 4 bases of the junction unmatched. This CDR3 has 15 residues. Germline loops: CDR1 KGHSH, CDR2 LQKENI. The CDR3 DNA sequence: TGTGCCAGCTCGCCCGGGACAGGGGGCTCCTACGAGCAGTACTTC. It specifies CASSPGTGGSYEQYF.

This clone came up once. The chain carries TRBV7-3 and TRBJ2-1, with 7 bases that match TRBD1. The CDR3 contains 15 residues. V dropped 6 bases and J dropped 8; count of bases not matched to a gene: 13. Germline V CDR1 and CDR2: SGHTA, FQGTGA. Here the CDR3 reads CASSQSITGDDEQFF. CDR3 nucleotide sequence: TGTGCCAGCAGTCAGAGTATTACAGGGGATGATGAGCAGTTCTTC. The full variable domain, in which reference TRBV7-3 and TRBJ2-1 provide the parts outside the CDR3, is GAGVSQTPSNKVTEKGKYVELRCDPISGHTALYWYRQSLGQGPEFLIYFQGTGAADDSGLPNDRFFAVRPEGSVSTLKIQRTERGDSAVYLCASSQSITGDDEQFFGPGTRLTVL.

This chain links TRBV30 with TRBJ2-2; no clear D. The ends were cut back, 4 bases at V and 6 bases at J, with 9 bases in the middle. Germline V lookup: CDR1 GTSNPN, CDR2 SVGIG (reference sequence). The CDR3 is 12 residues long. CDR3 in DNA: TGTGCCTGGACGCCAGAGTCCGGGGAGCTGTTTTTT. Translating gives CAWTPESGELFF.

The V and J genes are TRBV18 and TRBJ1-4; possibly TRBD1 for D (5 bases). CDR1 KGHSH and CDR2 LQKENI come from the germline V gene. CDR3 length: 16 residues. V lost 0 bases, J lost 1 base, and 9 bases lay in between. The CDR3 DNA follows: TGTGCCAGCTCACCACCGCGGGGGGAAACTAATGAAAAACTGTTTTTT. Amino acids: CASSPPRGETNEKLFF.

The rearrangement links TRBV19 to TRBJ1-5; tentative D call: TRBD1 (5 bases). The CDR3 covers 13 residues. Germline V gene data show CDR1 as LNHDA and CDR2 as SQIVND (reference sequence). The V gene lost 3 bases and the J gene lost 5 bases, with 8 bases spanning the gap. The CDR3 DNA follows: TGTGCCAGTAGTATGCAGGGAGATCAGCCCCAGCATTTT. Encoded protein: CASSMQGDQPQHF.

The chain recombines TRBV19 with TRBJ2-3; TRBD1 or TRBD2 may be the D gene (7 bases each). The germline V and J ends were trimmed by 1 base and 0 bases, with 11 bases remaining between them. The CDR3 loop spans 16 amino acids. Germline V lookup: CDR1 LNHDA, CDR2 SQIVND (reference sequence). The CDR3 nucleotides read TGTGCCAGTAGTATAGCAGGGGGGGTGAGCACAGATACGCAGTATTTT. Protein sequence: CASSIAGGVSTDTQYF.

The chain combines TRBV12-3 or TRBV12-4 with TRBJ2-5; TRBD2 might be the D (5 bases). The V and J ends lost 5 bases and 1 base respectively, with 8 bases between them. The length of the CDR3 is 13 residues. DNA for the CDR3: TGTGCCAGCAGTCCACGGGGCCAAGAGACCCAGTACTTC. Translation: CASSPRGQETQYF.

The chain uses TRBV10-1 and TRBJ1-6, with a weak D call TRBD1 (5 bases). Per germline, CDR1 WNHNN and CDR2 SYGVQD (reference sequence). The CDR3 runs to 12 residues. The CDR3 here is CAVGAAHSPLHF. Here the CDR3 DNA reads TGCGCTGTAGGGGCTGCCCATTCACCCCTCCACTTT.

The chain carries TRBV14 and TRBJ2-1; D possibly matches TRBD1 or TRBD2 (5 bases each). Germline CDR1 is SGHDN and CDR2 is FVKESK. V was pared by 1 base and J by 2 bases, with 12 bases between. The CDR3 consists of 16 residues. The DNA for the CDR3 is TGTGCCAGCAGCCAAGGGGTTCGGGACCCCTACAATGAGCAGTTCTTC. Amino acid sequence: CASSQGVRDPYNEQFF.

The chain carries TRBV25-1 and TRBJ1-2, with D perhaps TRBD1 (6 bases). This CDR3 region has 13 residues. V lost 6 bases, J lost 7 bases, and 15 bases lay in between. Per germline, CDR1 MGHDK and CDR2 SYGVNS. CDR3 coding DNA: TGTGCCAGCAGCCCGGGGGGGCAAGGTGGCTACACCTTC. This sequence encodes CASSPGGQGGYTF.

V gene TRBV3-1 (or the pseudogene TRBV3-2) combines with J gene TRBJ1-1, with a possible D match to TRBD1 (5 bases). V was cut by 0 bases and J by 4 bases, with 18 bases left in between. Germline CDR1 LGHDT, CDR2 YNNKEL (reference sequence). This CDR3 comprises 17 residues. The CDR3 DNA follows: TGTGCCAGCAGCCAAGATTCCTGGCCGGGGGGAAGCACTGAAGCTTTCTTT. Translation gives CASSQDSWPGGSTEAFF.